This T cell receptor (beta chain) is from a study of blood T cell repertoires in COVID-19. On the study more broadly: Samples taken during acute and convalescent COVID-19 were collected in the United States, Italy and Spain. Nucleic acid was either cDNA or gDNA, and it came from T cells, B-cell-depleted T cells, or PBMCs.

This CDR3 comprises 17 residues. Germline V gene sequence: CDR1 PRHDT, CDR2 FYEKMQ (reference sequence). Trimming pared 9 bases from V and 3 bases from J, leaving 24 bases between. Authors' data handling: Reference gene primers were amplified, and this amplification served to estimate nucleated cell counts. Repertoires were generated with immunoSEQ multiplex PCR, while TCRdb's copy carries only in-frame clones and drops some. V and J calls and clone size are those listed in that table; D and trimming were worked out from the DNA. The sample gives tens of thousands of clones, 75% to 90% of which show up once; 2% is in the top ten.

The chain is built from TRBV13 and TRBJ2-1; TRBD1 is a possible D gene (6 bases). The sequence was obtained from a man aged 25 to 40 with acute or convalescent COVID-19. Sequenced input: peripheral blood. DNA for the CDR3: TGTGCCAGTTCGGCTGTGTTGGGGGCAAGAAACTACAATGAGCAGTTCTTC. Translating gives CASSAVLGARNYNEQFF.